This T cell receptor beta chain is from a study of a mutant IDH1 vaccine in newly diagnosed glioma. This table comes from immunoSEQ multiplex PCR, and its TCRdb copy is limited to in-frame clones, with some not included. The table shows some 50,000 clones, with 85% to 95% occurring only once. Time point specified: week 35, safety follow-up. Every single dose of the vaccine, 300 ug of mutant IDH1 20-mer peptide, came with topical imiquimod. Germline values: CDR1 SNHLY, CDR2 FYNNEI. V gave up 5 bases and J gave up 5 bases, with 12 bases separating them. This CDR3 has 13 amino acids. This clone was observed once. Its antigen is not known.

Here the sequenced sample was PBMCs, taken from a glioma patient whose treatment included an IDH1 peptide vaccine. The sequence was obtained from a man between 50 and 59 years old with glioma. The chain employs TRBV2 and TRBJ2-5; tentative D call: TRBD1 (5 bases). The CDR3 coding sequence is TGTGCCAGCAGTTTATGGACATTCGAGACCCAGTACTTC. Protein product: CASSLWTFETQYF.